The source of this T cell receptor beta chain is a study of metastatic and nonmetastatic thyroid tumors. V was shortened by 1 base and J by 0 bases, with 21 bases between the two germline ends. This CDR3 spans 19 amino acids. Germline CDR1 is SGHDN and CDR2 is FVKESK. Treatment of any kind had been given to no patient before thyroid surgery. Methods used by the authors: The study took CDR3 differences across clinicopathological groups and made a distant-metastasis classifier for papillary thyroid cancer from them. TCRdb reprocessed the PCR reads using MiXCR. The V and J calls were not made by the authors but by TCRdb's processing. Of about 20,000 clones detected, 21% appear once; the ten largest clones hold 15% to 20%. This clone is large.

This clonotype was obtained from a female donor with papillary thyroid cancer or a benign thyroid nodule (not recorded which). Some clones in this sample may be carry-over from other donors' samples. The sequenced sample was tumor tissue. This chain links TRBV14 with TRBJ1-2; D uncertain. The CDR3 here is CASSQGVRVASSANYGYTF. The CDR3 coding sequence is TGTGCCAGCAGCCAAGGGGTGCGGGTCGCCTCTTCAGCTAACTATGGCTACACCTTC. Looking up the rest from reference TRBV14 and TRBJ1-2 gives the full variable domain: EAGVTQFPSHSVIEKGQTVTLRCDPISGHDNLYWYRRVMGKEIKFLLHFVKESKQDESGMPNNRFLAERTGGTYSTLKVQPAELEDSGVYFCASSQGVRVASSANYGYTFGSGTRLTVV.